Below, 27 T cell receptor beta chains from the same sample are listed, as sequenced in a study of T cell repertoires in cytomegalovirus infection. TCRdb redid the calling of the reads with MiXCR, one entry per CDR3 protein. The table lists hundreds of thousands of distinct CDR3 sequences, roughly 29% of them singletons. No antigen has been assigned to these receptors. Specimen: cultured PBMCs, collected from culture after CMV antigen stimulation. The source of these receptors is a human donor in good health (CMV status not recorded). Some clones in this sample may be carry-over from other donors' samples.

This rearrangement joins TRBV5-4 to TRBJ2-5, with 12 bases identical to TRBD2. This CDR3 region has 17 residues. CDR1 and CDR2 from the germline V gene are SGHNT and YYREEE (reference sequence). After removal of 4 bases from V and 5 bases from J, the junction contained 12 bases not matched to a gene. The CDR3 loop reads CASSLGTSGSLRETQYF. Here the CDR3 DNA reads TGTGCCAGCAGCCTTGGGACTAGCGGGTCTCTTAGGGAGACCCAGTACTTC.

This chain links TRBV20-1 with TRBJ2-1; the match to TRBD2 covers 12 bases. Trimming took 6 bases from V and 6 from J; bases not matched to a gene: 6. The CDR3 totals 14 residues. Germline CDR1 is DFQATT and CDR2 is SNEGSKA (reference sequence). Here the CDR3 DNA reads TGCAGTGCACAGACTAGCGGGAGCGCCAATGAGCAGTTCTTC. Translation: CSAQTSGSANEQFF.

The V call is TRBV7-9, the J call TRBJ2-5; weak D call: TRBD2 (5 bases). Germline loops: CDR1 SEHNR, CDR2 FQNEAQ (reference sequence). There are 13 residues in the CDR3. V was clipped by 1 base and J by 4 bases, with 7 bases between them. For the CDR3, the DNA is TGTGCCAGCAGCTTAGGTACTAGAGAGACCCAGTACTTC. Translation gives CASSLGTRETQYF. Based on the CDR3 plus reference TRBV7-9 and TRBJ2-5, the full variable domain is DTGVSQNPRHKITKRGQNVTFRCDPISEHNRLYWYRQTLGQGPEFLTYFQNEAQLEKSRLLSDRFSAERPKGSFSTLEIQRTEQGDSAMYLCASSLGTRETQYFGPGTRLLVL.

This clonotype has a handful of counts. This rearrangement joins TRBV19 to TRBJ2-2; 9 bases are shared with TRBD1. The germline gives CDR1 LNHDA, CDR2 SQIVND (reference sequence). V gave up 4 bases and J gave up 0 bases; unmatched junction bases: 3. The CDR3 contains 16 residues. The CDR3 loop reads CASSRQGGSNTGELFF. CDR3 nucleotides: TGTGCCAGTAGTAGACAGGGGGGGTCGAACACCGGGGAGCTGTTTTTT.

In its sample, this clonotype was seen many times. J is TRBJ1-2 and V is TRBV12-3 or TRBV12-4; no reliable D call. This CDR3 contains 13 residues. Trimming stripped 4 bases from V and 6 bases from J, with 12 bases between. As DNA, the CDR3 is TGTGCCAGCAGTTCCCACCGGGCCCATGGCTACACCTTC. Translated, it gives CASSSHRAHGYTF.

This clonotype was counted ten times or more. The V gene is TRBV20-1, the J gene TRBJ2-7; 9 positions match TRBD2. The CDR3 runs to 16 residues. Germline V gives CDR1 DFQATT, CDR2 SNEGSKA (reference sequence). The V segment lost 0 bases and the J segment 0 bases; nucleotides outside the gene matches: 6. In DNA form, the CDR3 reads TGCAGTGCTAGAGACCCCAGCGGGGGGCCCTCCTACGAGCAGTACTTC. This codes for CSARDPSGGPSYEQYF.

Only a few counts were recorded for this clonotype. This rearrangement joins TRBV7-8 to TRBJ1-6; tentative D call: TRBD1 (6 bases). The CDR3 spans 14 residues. CDR1 is SGHVS, CDR2 FQNEAQ, per germline. Trimming shortened V by 1 base and J by 10 bases, and 11 bases separated the two germline ends. The DNA for the CDR3 is TGTGCCAGCAGCTTAGGGGGTAGGGGGTCACCCCTCCACTTT. This encodes CASSLGGRGSPLHF.

This clonotype was counted only a few times. The chain is built from TRBV19 and TRBJ2-3, with D uncertain. The V and J ends lost 1 base and 8 bases respectively, with 10 bases between them. The CDR3 runs 13 residues. Germline CDR1 and CDR2: LNHDA and SQIVND (reference sequence). CDR3 residues: CASSIAWTSTQYF. The CDR3 nucleotides read TGTGCCAGTAGTATAGCGTGGACCTCTACGCAGTATTTT.

CDR3 amino acids: CASSKSTGYSGNTIYF. The CDR3 DNA is TGTGCCAGCAGTAAATCTACAGGGTACTCTGGAAACACCATATATTTT. The V gene is TRBV12-3 or TRBV12-4, the J gene TRBJ1-3; D perhaps matches TRBD1 (6 bases). The V end lost 5 bases, the J end lost 0 bases, and 14 bases lay between the germline ends. The CDR3 runs to 16 residues.

This clonotype was observed a few times. The gene calls are TRBV19 and TRBJ2-7, with TRBD2 identical over 10 bases. V lost 5 bases and J lost 5; bases outside the gene matches: 9. Germline loops: CDR1 LNHDA, CDR2 SQIVND (reference sequence). The CDR3 is made up of 15 amino acids. This CDR3 is CASSGRTSGLHEQYF. For the CDR3, the DNA is TGTGCCAGTAGTGGCCGGACTAGCGGCCTCCACGAGCAGTACTTC.

This clonotype has ten or more counts. J is TRBJ2-2 and V is TRBV7-2; D is unresolved. The CDR3 runs to 15 residues. Trimming cost V 4 bases and J 4 bases, with 13 bases left between them. Looked up from germline, CDR1 is SGHTA and CDR2 is FQGNSA. The CDR3 DNA reads TGTGCCAGCAGCTCCGAGTGGGATTTCACCGGGGAGCTGTTTTTT. It yields the protein CASSSEWDFTGELFF.

This clonotype occurred a few times. The chain combines TRBV27 with TRBJ2-5; 14 bases match TRBD2. This CDR3 has 18 amino acids. Germline trimming cut 5 bases from V and 5 bases from J; bases unmatched to any gene: 13. Germline V gene lookup returns CDR1 MNHEY and CDR2 SMNVEV (reference sequence). CDR3 protein: CASSQPGTSGSSWETQYF. CDR3 DNA: TGTGCCAGCAGTCAACCCGGGACTAGCGGGAGTTCGTGGGAGACCCAGTACTTC.

This chain uses TRBV7-2 with TRBJ2-7; no clear D. Germline CDR1 is SGHTA and CDR2 is FQGNSA. The CDR3 runs to 13 residues. The germline V and J ends were trimmed by 2 bases and 5 bases, with 10 bases remaining between them. The CDR3 is CASSLNPTNEQYF. CDR3 DNA: TGTGCCAGCAGCTTAAACCCGACGAACGAGCAGTACTTC. Full variable domain (rest looked up from reference TRBV7-2 and TRBJ2-7): GAGVSQSPSNKVTEKGKDVELRCDPISGHTALYWYRQSLGQGLEFLIYFQGNSAPDKSGLPSDRFSAERTGGSVSTLTIQRTQQEDSAVYLCASSLNPTNEQYFGPGTRLTVT.

This clonotype was detected many times. V is TRBV23-1 and J is TRBJ1-5, with TRBD1 matching 10 bases. TRBV23-1 is treated as an ORF (open reading frame) with a function not yet certain. V lost 4 bases and J lost 4; bases outside the gene matches: 10. This CDR3 region has 17 residues. In DNA form, the CDR3 reads TGCGCCAGCAGTCCCTATCCCCGGGACAGGGGTAATCAGCCCCAGCATTTT. It is translated as CASSPYPRDRGNQPQHF.

This clonotype appeared many times. The DNA of the CDR3 is TGTGCCAGCAGCTTAAGGTCAAGCGGGCCGAACACCGGGGAGCTGTTTTTT. It specifies CASSLRSSGPNTGELFF. The rearrangement links TRBV7-2 to TRBJ2-2, with a tentative D call TRBD2 (6 bases). V lost 2 bases to trimming and J lost 0 bases, with 13 bases between them. The CDR3 contains 17 residues. Germline lookup yields CDR1 SGHTA and CDR2 FQGNSA.

In its sample, this clonotype was seen a few times. The CDR3, as DNA: TGTGCCAGCAGGATACAGGGGACCTCCGAAGAGACCCAGTACTTC. Residues: CASRIQGTSEETQYF. The chain recombines TRBV28 with TRBJ2-5; 7 bases are a match to TRBD1. CDR1 is MDHEN and CDR2 is SYDVKM in the germline V gene. After removal of 6 bases from V and 3 bases from J, the junction contained 10 bases not matched to a gene. This CDR3 is built from 15 residues.

The rearrangement uses TRBV10-2 and TRBJ1-4, with D tentatively TRBD1 (5 bases). The CDR3 length is 16 residues. Trimming shortened V by 3 bases and J by 1 base, and 12 bases separated the two germline ends. The germline CDR1 and CDR2 sequences are WSHSY and SAAADI. CDR3 sequence: CASSDFRTITNEKLFF. In DNA, the CDR3 is TGCGCCAGCAGTGATTTCCGGACAATAACTAATGAAAAACTGTTTTTT.

In this sample, this clonotype turned up a few times. The genes are TRBV12-3 or TRBV12-4 and TRBJ1-5, with D tentatively TRBD1 (5 bases). V lost 3 bases to trimming and J lost 7 bases, with 13 bases between them. This CDR3 contains 14 residues. The CDR3 region has the DNA TGTGCCAGCAGTTTCGTTTATCGGGGGCAGCCCCAGCATTTT. Translating gives CASSFVYRGQPQHF.

This clonotype was counted only a few times. The gene calls are TRBV3-1 and TRBJ2-5; D might be TRBD2 (6 bases). CDR3 length equals 15 residues. V lost 0 bases, J lost 6 bases, and 14 bases lay in between. Germline-derived CDR1 and CDR2 are LGHDT and YNNKEL (reference sequence). The CDR3 DNA follows: TGTGCCAGCAGCCAAGATGGGGGACTCCAGAAGACCCAGTACTTC. It codes for CASSQDGGLQKTQYF.

This clonotype was detected a few times. This chain joins TRBV5-5 and TRBJ1-5; 10 bases fit TRBD1. Germline trimming cut 3 bases from V and 5 bases from J; bases unmatched to any gene: 5. CDR3 length: 15 amino acids. Germline V gene sequence: CDR1 SGHKS, CDR2 YYEKEE (reference sequence). CDR3 sequence reads: CASSYSGTGDQPQHF. The CDR3 nucleotides read TGTGCCAGCAGCTATTCCGGGACAGGGGATCAGCCCCAGCATTTT.

This clonotype was observed a handful of times. The rearrangement links TRBV7-9 to TRBJ2-3; TRBD2 matches 11 bases. The CDR3 runs 18 residues. CDR1 SEHNR and CDR2 FQNEAQ come from the germline V gene (reference sequence). Germline trimming cut 4 bases from V and 3 bases from J; bases unmatched to any gene: 12. The CDR3 DNA is TGTGCCAGCAGCTCCATAGCGATACTAGCGGGAGTGACAGATACGCAGTATTTT. The encoded protein is CASSSIAILAGVTDTQYF.

This clonotype appeared once. The gene calls are TRBV6-4 and TRBJ1-5; unclear D gene. The V gene lost 4 bases and the J gene lost 7 bases, with 14 bases spanning the gap. CDR1 and CDR2 (germline): MRHNA, SNTAGT. The CDR3 covers 14 residues. This CDR3 reads CASSGLLGRQPQHF. CDR3 coding DNA: TGTGCCAGCAGTGGCCTCTTGGGTCGACAGCCCCAGCATTTT.

This clonotype showed up many times. The gene calls are TRBV7-9 and TRBJ1-5, with D uncertain. The V and J ends lost 2 bases and 6 bases respectively, with 11 bases between them. The CDR3 sequence is 14 residues long. CDR1 is SEHNR, CDR2 FQNEAQ, per germline (reference sequence). CDR3 DNA sequence: TGTGCCAGCAGCTTAAATGGAAGAGGTCAGCCCCAGCATTTT. Translation: CASSLNGRGQPQHF.

The rearrangement links TRBV20-1 to TRBJ1-6; D remains unclear. The length of the CDR3 is 14 residues. The V end lost 8 bases, the J end lost 1 base, and 12 bases lay between the germline ends. Germline CDR1 is DFQATT and CDR2 is SNEGSKA (reference sequence). The CDR3 nucleotides are TGCAGTCCACAAGAGGTGTCCTATAATTCACCCCTCCACTTT. Protein sequence: CSPQEVSYNSPLHF.

This clonotype occurred many times. V gene TRBV7-2 combines with J gene TRBJ2-3; D is possibly TRBD1 (5 bases). The CDR3 spans 14 residues. V was shortened by 7 bases and J by 0 bases, with 11 bases between the two germline ends. From germline, CDR1 is SGHTA and CDR2 FQGNSA. The CDR3 DNA is TGTGCCAGCATTCCAGGGCGGAGCACAGATACGCAGTATTTT. This encodes CASIPGRSTDTQYF. The complete variable domain, with remaining parts taken from reference TRBV7-2 and TRBJ2-3, reads GAGVSQSPSNKVTEKGKDVELRCDPISGHTALYWYRQSLGQGLEFLIYFQGNSAPDKSGLPSDRFSAERTGGSVSTLTIQRTQQEDSAVYLCASIPGRSTDTQYFGPGTRLTVL.

This clonotype was observed once. Sequence at one end of the junction differs from germline and may be a read error. This CDR3 reads CASSFQGYRSNEQYF. The CDR3, as DNA: TGTGCCAGCAGTTTTCAGGGATACCGCTCCAACGAGCAGTACTTC. This sequence joins TRBV27 and TRBJ2-7, with D maybe TRBD1 (5 bases). This CDR3 has 15 residues. The V gene's germline CDR1 is MNHEY and CDR2 SMNVEV (reference sequence).

V usage is TRBV28 and J usage is TRBJ2-7; D might be TRBD1 (6 bases). This CDR3 comprises 17 residues. The germline gives CDR1 MDHEN, CDR2 SYDVKM. V lost 2 bases and J 5 bases, leaving 22 bases between the germline ends. The CDR3 region is CASSLRSWTVTRNEQYF. The CDR3 coding sequence is TGTGCCAGCAGTTTAAGATCGTGGACAGTTACTAGGAACGAGCAGTACTTC.